These T cell receptor beta chains were read from a single sample in a study of control samples from healthy donors and cancer patients. Profiled with immunoSEQ multiplex PCR; TCRdb holds only in-frame clones, not every one. This sample has 120,000 to 150,000 clones, with about 91% found just once. The sequencing input was blood. All receptors derive from a man aged 25 to 45 in good health. Each CDR3 is given with its conserved first and last residue. A D gene is named only where the DNA matches it firmly. Clone size is given for some rows only: seen once, a few or many times, or a class if the clone is expanded.

cdr3_length	v_call	d_call	j_call	clone_size	cdr3_nt	cdr3_aa
17	TRBV7-2	TRBD2	TRBJ2-7	.	TGTGCCAGCAGCTTAGCGCCGGGGGGGGCAGATTTCTACGAGCAGTACTTC	CASSLAPGGADFYEQYF
16	TRBV5-3	TRBD2	TRBJ2-3	.	TGTGCCAGAAGTTTTAGCGGGGGGGCATCCGGACGGACGCAGTATTTT	CARSFSGGASGRTQYF
16	TRBV10-2	.	TRBJ1-2	once	TGCGCCAGCAGCCCAGTCGTCGGGGGCGACCGGCATGGCTACACCTTC	CASSPVVGGDRHGYTF
14	TRBV6-5	TRBD1	TRBJ1-5	once	TGTGCCAGTGGGACAGGTCTTAGCAATCAGCCCCAGCATTTT	CASGTGLSNQPQHF
15	TRBV6-5	.	TRBJ2-7	.	TGTGCCAGCAGTTACGCCAGTTTAGGTGGCTACGAGCAGTACTTC	CASSYASLGGYEQYF
17	TRBV24-1	TRBD1	TRBJ2-7	.	TGTGCCACCAGTGATTTGTCCCGCGACAGGGGCCGCTACGAGCAGTACTTC	CATSDLSRDRGRYEQYF
14	TRBV2	.	TRBJ1-1	.	TGTGCCAGCAGTACAGGGAGGTCGGACCCCAGAGCCTTCTTT	CASSTGRSDPRAFF
11	TRBV10-3	.	TRBJ1-2	.	TGTGCCATCAGTGTAGGTATGGGCTACACCTTC	CAISVGMGYTF
12	TRBV21-1	.	TRBJ2-1	once	TGTGCCAGCAGCAACTCCTACAATGAGCAGTTCTTC	CASSNSYNEQFF
13	TRBV18	.	TRBJ1-5	.	TGTGCCAGCTCACCCGCGACGAATCAGCCCCAGCATTTT	CASSPATNQPQHF
15	TRBV14	.	TRBJ2-1	.	TGTGCCAGCAGCCAATTCTGGGGGACTTCTAATGAGCAGTTCTTC	CASSQFWGTSNEQFF
15	TRBV25-1	.	TRBJ2-3	.	TGTGCCAGCAATGGACACACTCCTAGCACAGATACGCAGTATTTT	CASNGHTPSTDTQYF
15	TRBV19	TRBD1	TRBJ2-5	.	TGTGCCAGTGGGCACAGGGGGACGCGCCAAGAGACCCAGTACTTC	CASGHRGTRQETQYF
15	TRBV10-1	.	TRBJ2-1	.	TGCGCCAGCAGTGAATTGACGGGGATTGGCAATGAGCAGTTCTTC	CASSELTGIGNEQFF
15	TRBV7-6	TRBD2	TRBJ2-3	.	TGTGCCAGCAGCCAGAGCGGGGGCTCCACAGATACGCAGTATTTT	CASSQSGGSTDTQYF
16	TRBV19	TRBD1	TRBJ2-2	.	TGTGCCAGTAGTAAATCGCCGGGACAGGGAAGAGGGGAGCTGTTTTTT	CASSKSPGQGRGELFF
16	TRBV5-4	.	TRBJ2-1	.	TGTGCCAGCAGCTCCGTCCAGGGCAGGGCCTACAATGAGCAGTTCTTC	CASSSVQGRAYNEQFF
15	TRBV28	TRBD1	TRBJ1-2	few	TGTGCCAGCAGTTTAGGGGACAGGGTAAACTATGGCTACACCTTC	CASSLGDRVNYGYTF
14	TRBV15	TRBD1	TRBJ2-6	.	TGTGCCACGAGACAGGGGTCTGGGGCCAACGTCCTGACTTTC	CATRQGSGANVLTF
16	TRBV7-9	.	TRBJ1-2	.	TGTGCCAGCAGCCCCCGGACAGCGACAACTAACTATGGCTACACCTTC	CASSPRTATTNYGYTF
14	TRBV24-1	.	TRBJ1-1	.	TGTGCCACCAGTGATTTCAGTTTCGACACTGAAGCTTTCTTT	CATSDFSFDTEAFF
18	TRBV28	TRBD1	TRBJ2-6	.	TGTGCCAGCAGTTTAACAGGGGCTCCGCTCTCTGGGGCCAACGTCCTGACTTTC	CASSLTGAPLSGANVLTF
13	TRBV7-2	.	TRBJ1-4	.	TGTGCCAGCAGCCCCGGACCGAGTGAAAAACTGTTTTTT	CASSPGPSEKLFF
12	TRBV4-1	.	TRBJ2-3	.	TGCGCCAGCAGCCAAGTAGGGGCCCCACAGTATTTT	CASSQVGAPQYF
14	TRBV3-1/TRBV3-2	.	TRBJ1-1	once	TGTGCCAGCAGCCAAGATCGGATGAACACTGAAGCTTTCTTT	CASSQDRMNTEAFF
14	TRBV19	.	TRBJ1-2	once	TGTGCCAGTAGTATAACGACAGGTATCAATGGCTACACCTTC	CASSITTGINGYTF
16	TRBV12-2	.	TRBJ2-1	.	TGTGCAAGTCGCTTAGGGGGTGGAGGGGGAGGCAATGAGCAGTTCTTC	CASRLGGGGGGNEQFF
15	TRBV10-2	TRBD1	TRBJ2-7	.	TGCGCCAGCAGTGGGGGGCAGGGGGCAAACTACGAGCAGTACTTC	CASSGGQGANYEQYF
14	TRBV7-2	.	TRBJ1-2	.	TGTGCCAGCAGCTTATGGCAGGGGAACTATGGCTACACCTTC	CASSLWQGNYGYTF
16	TRBV7-7	TRBD2	TRBJ2-3	.	TGTGCCAGCAGCCCCGGGACTAGCTTTCAAGGGGATACGCAGTATTTT	CASSPGTSFQGDTQYF
14	TRBV19	TRBD1	TRBJ1-2	.	TGTGCCAGTAGTATAGTTGGGACAGGAGGAGGGAGCACCTTC	CASSIVGTGGGSTF
15	TRBV19	.	TRBJ2-3	once	TGTGCCAGTAGTTTCGAACGACAGGGCACAGATACGCAGTATTTT	CASSFERQGTDTQYF
16	TRBV12-5	.	TRBJ1-3	.	TGTGCTAGTGGCCCACAGGGCTTCTTCTCTGGAAACACCATATATTTT	CASGPQGFFSGNTIYF
14	TRBV20-1	.	TRBJ1-3	.	TGCAGTGCTCGTGACACCTTCTATGGAAACACCATATATTTT	CSARDTFYGNTIYF
14	TRBV20-1	.	TRBJ2-3	.	TGCAGTGCTAGTCTAGGACAGAGCACAGATACGCAGTATTTT	CSASLGQSTDTQYF
12	TRBV10-3	TRBD1	TRBJ1-2	.	TGTGCCACCACAGGGGGCAACTATGGCTACACCTTC	CATTGGNYGYTF
16	TRBV18	.	TRBJ2-1	.	TGTGCCAGCTCGCACACAAGACTAGACGGGGGCCATGAGCAGTTCTTC	CASSHTRLDGGHEQFF
11	TRBV29-1	.	TRBJ2-3	.	TGCAGCGTTGGGTACTCAGATACGCAGTATTTT	CSVGYSDTQYF
11	TRBV10-3	.	TRBJ1-1	.	TGTGCCATCAACTCAGGGGCTGAAGCTTTCTTT	CAINSGAEAFF
16	TRBV10-3	.	TRBJ1-5	.	TGTGCCATCAGTGATGGGTGGGGTTCTAGCAATCAGCCCCAGCATTTT	CAISDGWGSSNQPQHF